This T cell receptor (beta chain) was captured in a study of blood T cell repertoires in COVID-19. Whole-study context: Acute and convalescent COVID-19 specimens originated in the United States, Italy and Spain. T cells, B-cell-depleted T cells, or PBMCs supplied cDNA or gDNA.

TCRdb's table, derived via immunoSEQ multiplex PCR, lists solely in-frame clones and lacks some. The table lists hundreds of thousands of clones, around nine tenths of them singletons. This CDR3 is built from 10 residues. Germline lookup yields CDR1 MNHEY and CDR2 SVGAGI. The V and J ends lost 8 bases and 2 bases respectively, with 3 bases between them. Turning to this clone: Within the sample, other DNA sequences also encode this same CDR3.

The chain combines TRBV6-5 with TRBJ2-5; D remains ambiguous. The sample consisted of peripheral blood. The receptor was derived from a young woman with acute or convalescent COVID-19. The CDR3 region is CASLQETQYF. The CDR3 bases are TGTGCCAGCCTACAAGAGACCCAGTACTTC.